This TCR beta chain was recovered during a study of neoadjuvant anti-PD-1 for oral cavity cancer (dated by TCRdb to the early 2020s). About the full investigation: Three to four biweekly doses of nivolumab at 3 mg/kg were mostly administered to patients before curative-intent surgical resection. There were 12 patients in the parent correlative cohort, and the response rate was around 35%. Under RECIST 1.1, a patient counted as a responder if showing complete response, partial response or stable disease, and as a non-responder if showing progression. Patients without progression received a fourth nivolumab dose around day 43 and underwent definitive surgical resection on days 50-56. The investigation overall reported the following: TCR analyses included only a few patients per response group, and the authors called for larger cohorts for validation. Higher pretreatment blood Treg/Th17 ratios correlated with both higher pretreatment blood TCRbeta clonality and lower post-treatment tumor TCRbeta clonality. After neoadjuvant nivolumab, significantly higher T cell clonality (Gini index) was found within PBMCs in non-responders than in responders.

Reading from cysteine to phenylalanine, the CDR3 counts 15 amino acids. Kept here is only the CDR3 DNA, which spans 45 bases and is read in frame from base 1. Between the V and J ends, shortened by 4 bases and 1 base respectively, the junction contains 11 bases. Per the germline V gene, SGHAT is the CDR1 and FQNNGV is the CDR2. Concerning this clone: Its recognized antigen is unknown. No much larger clonotype is one base removed from it; base qualities were not supplied.

In the paper's terms, the time point label means: after neoadjuvant nivolumab, at surgical resection. Patients had been newly diagnosed with stage II-IVA oral cavity squamous cell carcinoma, and no prior systemic or radiation treatment had been given to the patients. The cohort consisted of patients with HPV-negative, locally advanced oral cavity squamous cell carcinoma. Peripheral blood mononuclear cells were analyzed directly and were not maintained or expanded in culture. Samples were obtained from a longitudinal correlative study of a single-arm phase II trial of neoadjuvant nivolumab in oral cavity squamous cell carcinoma. Genomic DNA-based TCRbeta sequencing was performed on subject-matched pre- and post-treatment PBMCs and tumors from three responders and three non-responders. Peripheral blood mononuclear cells were collected before nivolumab treatment and were collected again after treatment, at the time of surgery. The Maxwell RSC DNA from Cells kit was used to isolate genomic DNA from PBMCs.

PBMC libraries used mostly about 0.5 ug of input genomic DNA for deep sequencing, with six replicates per sample. The immunoSEQ hsTCRbeta kit was used to prepare TCRbeta libraries according to the manufacturer's instructions. The completed libraries were mixed into a single pool at 3 nM, then sequenced with an Illumina NovaSeq 6000 S4 flow cell. For the original study's pipeline: Raw data preprocessing and quality control were performed with the immunoSEQ Analyzer. The analysis was restricted to productive rearrangements, with each unique CDR3 amino acid sequence defining a clonotype. Repertoire clonality was estimated as the Gini-Simpson index, computed with the R package tcR. Gini indices were compared with Student's t test, and associations with tumor size change were assessed by Pearson correlation. TCRdb retrieved this table from immuneACCESS and kept in-frame rearrangements only. Not all clones are present; in checked studies, unresolved V genes account for under half, and no reason is known for the remainder. That table supplies the V and J calls and clone size; D and trimming were determined from the DNA. The table for this sample lists 8,000 to 10,000 clones; around 60% of them were counted only once. The ten largest clones take up 4.4% of the sample.

The clonotype comes from a person between 35 and 79 years old with oral cavity squamous cell carcinoma. The chain couples TRBV11-2 to TRBJ2-4; there is no confident call for the D gene. The sequencing here drew on PBMCs, taken after nivolumab (anti-PD-1) treatment. The bases are TGTGCCAGCAGCTCCCTAAGAGGTGCCAAAAACATTCAGTACTTC. Translated, it gives CASSSLRGAKNIQYF. Joined to the reference TRBV11-2 and TRBJ2-4 proteins, this CDR3 gives the full variable domain: EAGVAQSPRYKIIEKRQSVAFWCNPISGHATLYWYQQILGQGPKLLIQFQNNGVVDDSQLPKDRFSAERLKGVDSTLKIQPAKLEDSAVYLCASSSLRGAKNIQYFGAGTRLSVL.